Shown below are 2 T cell receptor beta chains from a single sample sequenced in a study of T cell repertoires in cytomegalovirus infection (dated by TCRdb to the late 2010s). Sequencing was performed on an Illumina HiSeq 1500. TCRdb redid the processing of the public reads, applying fastp at Q25 and MiXCR, and retained in-frame beta chains. Under each unique CDR3 protein, matching rows form one entry showing the most common genes and DNA. This sample gives 350,000 to 450,000 distinct CDR3 sequences in total; around 18% of them show up just once. The ten largest make up 8.7% of the sample. Specimen: PBMCs. These receptors all stem from a human donor in good health (CMV status not recorded). Some clones in this sample may be carry-over from other donors' samples.

The chain uses TRBV5-4 and TRBJ1-1; no clear D gene. The CDR3 is made up of 13 amino acids. With 4 bases removed from V and 0 bases from J, the gap between germline ends came to 7 bases. Germline CDR1 and CDR2: SGHNT and YYREEE (reference sequence). CDR3 DNA sequence: TGTGCCAGCAGCACCGACATGAACACTGAAGCTTTCTTT. The encoded protein is CASSTDMNTEAFF.

The chain joins TRBV15 to TRBJ1-1; weak D call: TRBD1 (6 bases). Germline V gives CDR1 LNHNV, CDR2 YYDKDF (reference sequence). Trimming cost V 3 bases and J 9 bases, with 11 bases left between them. This CDR3 is built from 12 residues. For the CDR3, the DNA is TGTGCCACCAGCAGCGGGGGGGCCAAAGCTTTCTTT. It yields the protein CATSSGGAKAFF.